The present T cell receptor (beta chain) was sequenced within a study of control samples from healthy donors and cancer patients. The CDR3 has 16 residues. The V end lost 7 bases, the J end lost 4 bases, and 19 bases lay between the germline ends. CDR1 MRHNA and CDR2 SNTAGT come from the germline V gene. Data came from immunoSEQ multiplex PCR; TCRdb stores just in-frame clones and leaves some out. The data hold 150,000 to 200,000 clones, with around 90% observed a single time. Material for sequencing was blood. The chain employs TRBV6-4 and TRBJ1-4; D not resolved. This clonotype was sampled from a woman aged 45-65 years in good health. CDR3 DNA: TGTGCCAGCACTTCCAAGGGCCCGCACGGTAATGAAAAACTGTTTTTT. It encodes CASTSKGPHGNEKLFF.